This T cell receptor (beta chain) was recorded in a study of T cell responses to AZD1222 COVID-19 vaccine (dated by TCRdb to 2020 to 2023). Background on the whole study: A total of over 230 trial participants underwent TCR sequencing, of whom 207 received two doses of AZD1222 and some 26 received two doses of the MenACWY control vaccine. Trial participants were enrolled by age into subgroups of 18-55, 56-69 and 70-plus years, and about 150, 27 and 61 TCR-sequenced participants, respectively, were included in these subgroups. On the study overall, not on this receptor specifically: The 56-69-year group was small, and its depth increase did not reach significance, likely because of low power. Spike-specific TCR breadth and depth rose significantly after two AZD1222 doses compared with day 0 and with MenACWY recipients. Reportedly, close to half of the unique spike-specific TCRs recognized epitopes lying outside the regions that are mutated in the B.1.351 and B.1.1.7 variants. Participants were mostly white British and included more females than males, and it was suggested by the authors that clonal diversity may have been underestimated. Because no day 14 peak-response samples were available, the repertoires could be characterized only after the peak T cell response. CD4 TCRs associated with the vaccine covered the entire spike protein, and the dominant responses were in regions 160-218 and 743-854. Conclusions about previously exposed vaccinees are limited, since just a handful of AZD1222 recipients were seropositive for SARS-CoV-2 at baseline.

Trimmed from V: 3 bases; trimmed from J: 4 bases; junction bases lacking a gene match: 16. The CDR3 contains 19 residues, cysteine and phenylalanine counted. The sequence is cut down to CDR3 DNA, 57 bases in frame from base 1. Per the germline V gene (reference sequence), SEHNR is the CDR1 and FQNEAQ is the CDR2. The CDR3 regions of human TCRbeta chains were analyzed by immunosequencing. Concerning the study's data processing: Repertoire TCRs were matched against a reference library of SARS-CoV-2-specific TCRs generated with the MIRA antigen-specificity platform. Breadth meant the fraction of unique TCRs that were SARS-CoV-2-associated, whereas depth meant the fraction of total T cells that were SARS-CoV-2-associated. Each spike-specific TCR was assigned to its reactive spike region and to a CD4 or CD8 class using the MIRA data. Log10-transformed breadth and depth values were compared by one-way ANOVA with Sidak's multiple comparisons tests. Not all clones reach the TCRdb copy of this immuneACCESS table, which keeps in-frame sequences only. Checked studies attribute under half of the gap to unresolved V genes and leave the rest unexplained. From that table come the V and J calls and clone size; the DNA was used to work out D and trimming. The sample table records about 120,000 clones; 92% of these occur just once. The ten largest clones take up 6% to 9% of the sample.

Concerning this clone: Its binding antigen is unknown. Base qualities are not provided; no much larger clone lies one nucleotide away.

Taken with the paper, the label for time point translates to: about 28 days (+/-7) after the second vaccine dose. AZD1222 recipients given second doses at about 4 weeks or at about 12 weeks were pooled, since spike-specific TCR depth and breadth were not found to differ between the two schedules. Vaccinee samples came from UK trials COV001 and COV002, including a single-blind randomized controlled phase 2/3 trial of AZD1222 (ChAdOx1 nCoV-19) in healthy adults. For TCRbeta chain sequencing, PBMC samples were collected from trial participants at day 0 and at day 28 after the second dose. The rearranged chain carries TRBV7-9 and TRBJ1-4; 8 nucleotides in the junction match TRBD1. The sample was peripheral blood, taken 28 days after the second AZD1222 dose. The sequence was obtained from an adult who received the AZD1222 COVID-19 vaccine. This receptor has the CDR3 CASSFAPGQDTTDNEKLFF. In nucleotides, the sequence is TGTGCCAGCAGCTTTGCACCGGGACAGGACACGACCGATAATGAAAAACTGTTTTTT.